This TCR beta chain was found in a study of cytomegalovirus exposure and HLA in healthy donors. Points on this clone: Its specificity is unknown.

General study results and limits: An Asian-associated ancestry cluster reportedly showed fewer N-insertions than the approximately 600-donor mean in a later analysis.

Germline CDR1 and CDR2: MDHEN and SYDVKM. CDR3 length: 13 residues. The V end lost 2 bases, the J end lost 7 bases, and 11 bases lay between the germline ends. The PCR made use of 60 Vbeta and 13 Jbeta primers. Only in-frame clones appear in the TCRdb table, and some are missing; sequencing was by immunoSEQ multiplex PCR. Of around 100,000 clones in the sample, approximately 81% are singletons; the top ten hold roughly 4.3%. V is TRBV28 and J is TRBJ1-2; D may be TRBD1 (5 bases). This TCR came from a woman aged 40 to 50 in good health and CMV-seropositive. Sequencing was performed on PBMCs. The CDR3 spells CASSLSQGGGYTF. Written as DNA, the CDR3 is TGTGCCAGCAGTTTAAGTCAGGGCGGTGGCTACACCTTC.